These 31 T cell receptor beta chains came from one sample sequenced in a study of OX40 agonist ivuxolimab in advanced cancers. Method: immunoSEQ multiplex PCR; TCRdb's copy keeps in-frame clones and lacks some. The table shows roughly 66,000 clones, with 80% to 85% occurring only once. The source was CD4+ or CD8+ T cells sorted from blood, collected in a trial of the OX40 agonist ivuxolimab. These receptors originate from an adult with an advanced solid tumor such as melanoma, head and neck, liver or kidney cancer.

This chain connects TRBV30 to TRBJ2-1; weak D call: TRBD2 (6 bases). The CDR3 has 17 residues. The V gene's germline CDR1 is GTSNPN and CDR2 SVGIG (reference sequence). Trimming removed 3 bases at V and 0 bases at J, with 18 bases between. CDR3 coding DNA: TGTGCCTGGAGAGGTAGCGGAGCTCCAAGCTCCTACAATGAGCAGTTCTTC. It is translated as CAWRGSGAPSSYNEQFF.

The chain combines TRBV30 with TRBJ2-3, with 9 bases that match TRBD2. Germline loops: CDR1 GTSNPN, CDR2 SVGIG (reference sequence). J was trimmed by 1 base and V by 5 bases; bases with no gene match: 7. This CDR3 has 15 residues. Written as DNA, the CDR3 is TGTGCCTGGGGTGGGCTAGCGGGACGCACAGATACGCAGTATTTT. Residues: CAWGGLAGRTDTQYF.

The rearrangement uses TRBV2 and TRBJ2-5; the D call may be TRBD1 or TRBD2 (6 bases each). The CDR3 is 17 residues long. Trimming removed 2 bases at V and 4 bases at J, with 20 bases between. CDR1 SNHLY and CDR2 FYNNEI come from the germline V gene. CDR3 sequence reads: CASSESWGAGIGETQYF. As DNA, the CDR3 is TGTGCCAGCAGTGAATCGTGGGGGGCGGGCATCGGAGAGACCCAGTACTTC. Filled out from reference TRBV2 and TRBJ2-5, the complete variable domain reads EPEVTQTPSHQVTQMGQEVILRCVPISNHLYFYWYRQILGQKVEFLVSFYNNEISEKSEIFDDQFSVERPDGSNFTLKIRSTKLEDSAMYFCASSESWGAGIGETQYFGPGTRLLVL.

The J gene is TRBJ2-2, the V gene TRBV7-2; 9 bases line up with TRBD2. This CDR3 is built from 14 residues. The V gene end was trimmed by 7 bases and the J gene end by 3 bases; junction bases not matched to a gene: 3. Germline V gives CDR1 SGHTA, CDR2 FQGNSA. In nucleotides, the CDR3 is TGTGCCAGCAAACAGCGGGGGGACACCGGGGAGCTGTTTTTT. This codes for CASKQRGDTGELFF. Supplemented by reference TRBV7-2 and TRBJ2-2, the full variable domain reads GAGVSQSPSNKVTEKGKDVELRCDPISGHTALYWYRQSLGQGLEFLIYFQGNSAPDKSGLPSDRFSAERTGGSVSTLTIQRTQQEDSAVYLCASKQRGDTGELFFGEGSRLTVL.

This rearrangement joins TRBV7-2 to TRBJ1-2, with a possible D match to TRBD1 (6 bases). The CDR3 runs 16 residues. Germline loops: CDR1 SGHTA, CDR2 FQGNSA. Trimming took off 5 bases at V and 4 bases at J, with 20 bases between the two ends. The CDR3 sequence is CASSPPGARSSYGYTF. CDR3 nucleotide sequence: TGTGCCAGCAGCCCCCCAGGGGCCCGGAGTAGCTATGGCTACACCTTC.

The chain employs TRBV7-9 and TRBJ2-1, with 7 bases fitting TRBD2. With 0 bases clipped from V and 8 bases from J, the junction kept 4 bases outside the gene matches. Germline loops: CDR1 SEHNR, CDR2 FQNEAQ (reference sequence). The CDR3 consists of 14 residues. The CDR3 loop reads CASSLAGGRHEQFF. CDR3 coding DNA: TGTGCCAGCAGCTTAGCGGGAGGGAGGCATGAGCAGTTCTTC.

This chain uses TRBV27 with TRBJ2-1; tentative D call: TRBD2 (6 bases). This CDR3 has 15 amino acids. Germline V gene sequence: CDR1 MNHEY, CDR2 SMNVEV (reference sequence). Deletions cut 3 bases from V and 1 base from J, with 10 bases between. The CDR3: CASSLDGSSYNEQFF. The DNA for the CDR3 is TGTGCCAGCAGTTTGGACGGGAGTTCCTACAATGAGCAGTTCTTC.

The chain couples TRBV6-5 to TRBJ1-1, with 8 bases matching TRBD1. Trimming removed 7 bases from V and 4 bases from J; junction bases left unmatched: 11. Per germline, CDR1 MNHEY and CDR2 SVGAGI. The CDR3 covers 15 residues. CDR3 residues: CASTSGQGASTEAFF. CDR3 bases: TGTGCCAGCACCTCGGGGCAGGGGGCTAGCACTGAAGCTTTCTTT.

V usage is TRBV10-3 and J usage is TRBJ1-2, with D perhaps TRBD1 (5 bases). The CDR3 totals 14 residues. Between the trimmed V and J ends, which lost 0 bases and 8 bases, there was a span of 13 bases. Germline V CDR1 and CDR2: ENHRY, SYGVKD. The DNA of the CDR3 is TGTGCCATCAGTGAGTCGATACAGGTTGAAGGCTACACCTTC. Amino acid sequence: CAISESIQVEGYTF.

The chain has TRBV6-1 and TRBJ1-2, with TRBD1 as a possible D gene (6 bases). CDR1 is MNHNS and CDR2 is SASEGT in the germline V gene. This CDR3 region has 14 residues. V was shortened by 7 bases and J by 5 bases, with 17 bases between the two germline ends. The CDR3 protein is CASKKIQGQYGYTF. In DNA form, the CDR3 reads TGTGCCAGCAAGAAGATCCAGGGGCAGTATGGCTACACCTTC.

This rearrangement joins TRBV2 to TRBJ1-5; D is possibly TRBD1 (6 bases). In germline, CDR1 is SNHLY, CDR2 FYNNEI. The CDR3 runs to 13 residues. V was clipped by 7 bases and J by 0 bases, with 7 bases between them. The CDR3 coding sequence is TGTGCCAGCACAGGGGATAGCAATCAGCCCCAGCATTTT. It translates to CASTGDSNQPQHF.

This clone appeared once. The genes are TRBV21-1 and TRBJ1-1. TRBV21-1 is a pseudogene. The CDR3 is made up of 15 amino acids. CDR3 nucleotide sequence: TGTGCCAGCAGCAAAATTGGGGAAGGAGGTACTGAAGCTTTCTTT. Protein sequence: CASSKIGEGGTEAFF.

The V gene is TRBV7-2, the J gene TRBJ2-1, with 8 bases that match TRBD2. Germline V gives CDR1 SGHTA, CDR2 FQGNSA. The CDR3 length is 16 residues. Trimming took 6 bases from V and 3 from J; bases not matched to a gene: 10. CDR3 nucleotide sequence: TGTGCCAGCAGGCGGGGGGCAGAAGTATTCTACAATGAGCAGTTCTTC. It codes for CASRRGAEVFYNEQFF.

The chain has TRBV13 and TRBJ2-3; D is unclear. Trimming took 4 bases from V and 5 from J, leaving 7 bases between them. The CDR3 length is 12 residues. The germline gives CDR1 PRHDT, CDR2 FYEKMQ (reference sequence). The CDR3 sequence: CASSSPRDTQYF. DNA for the CDR3: TGTGCCAGCAGCTCACCAAGAGATACGCAGTATTTT.

The CDR3 loop reads CASSYNGGNQPQHF. CDR3 sequence (DNA): TGTGCCAGCAGTTACAACGGGGGGAATCAGCCCCAGCATTTT. The chain employs TRBV6-6 and TRBJ1-5; D may be TRBD1 (5 bases). The CDR3 length is 14 residues. Germline V gene data show CDR1 as MNHNY and CDR2 as SVGAGI (reference sequence). Trimming cost V 2 bases and J 4 bases, with 9 bases left between them.

J is TRBJ2-1 and V is TRBV29-1; the D gene is possibly TRBD1 (5 bases). The CDR3 contains 11 residues. Deletions cut 4 bases from V and 5 bases from J, with 6 bases between. CDR1 and CDR2 (germline): SQVTM, ANQGSEA. CDR3 coding DNA: TGCAGCGTTGTCAGGGACAATGAGCAGTTCTTC. Encoded protein: CSVVRDNEQFF.

This clone was detected only a few times. V is TRBV5-4 and J is TRBJ2-2; D not resolved. The CDR3 has 13 residues. V was pared by 0 bases and J by 7 bases, with 7 bases between. Germline V gene sequence: CDR1 SGHNT, CDR2 YYREEE (reference sequence). The CDR3 sequence: CASSLEDIGELFF. The CDR3 nucleotides are TGTGCCAGCAGCTTGGAGGATATCGGGGAGCTGTTTTTT. The variable domain in full, completed from reference TRBV5-4 and TRBJ2-2, reads ETGVTQSPTHLIKTRGQQVTLRCSSQSGHNTVSWYQQALGQGPQFIFQYYREEENGRGNFPPRFSGLQFPNYSSELNVNALELDDSALYLCASSLEDIGELFFGEGSRLTVL.

The V and J genes are TRBV10-3 and TRBJ1-3; D gene ambiguous. CDR1 ENHRY and CDR2 SYGVKD come from the germline V gene. V lost 3 bases to trimming and J lost 0 bases, with 9 bases between them. The CDR3 is made up of 15 amino acids. Written as DNA, the CDR3 is TGTGCCATCAGTGAAGGGTCACTCTCTGGAAACACCATATATTTT. It specifies CAISEGSLSGNTIYF.

The J gene is TRBJ1-5, the V gene TRBV6-5, with D unresolved. The CDR3 covers 14 residues. CDR1 and CDR2 from the germline V gene are MNHEY and SVGAGI. V dropped 8 bases and J dropped 5 bases, with 16 bases sitting between them. DNA for the CDR3: TGTGCCAGCCGTCTTGGCGGCGGCGATCAGCCCCAGCATTTT. It specifies CASRLGGGDQPQHF.

The chain links TRBV7-7 to TRBJ2-2; a weak D match, TRBD2 (5 bases). The V gene's germline CDR1 is SSHAT and CDR2 FNYEAQ (reference sequence). The CDR3 covers 15 residues. Trimming removed 1 base at V and 1 base at J, with 7 bases between. CDR3 in DNA: TGTGCCAGCAGCTTAGGACGGGGGAACACCGGGGAGCTGTTTTTT. Its translation is CASSLGRGNTGELFF.

The V gene is TRBV7-6, the J gene TRBJ2-5, with D perhaps matching TRBD1 (5 bases). The V gene lost 5 bases and the J gene lost 5 bases, with 24 bases spanning the gap. Germline V gives CDR1 SGHVS, CDR2 FNYEAQ. CDR3 length: 17 residues. In DNA, the CDR3 is TGTGCCAGCAGCCCCGGGCCGGGTTTTGACAGTGGGGAGACCCAGTACTTC. It specifies CASSPGPGFDSGETQYF.

The V and J genes are TRBV7-9 and TRBJ2-1; 9 bases align to TRBD1. The CDR3 runs 16 residues. The junction had 6 bases not matched to a gene; V was cut back by 2 bases and J by 4 bases. Germline loops: CDR1 SEHNR, CDR2 FQNEAQ (reference sequence). The CDR3 sequence is CASSLTDRGYYNEQFF. The CDR3, as DNA: TGTGCCAGCAGCTTAACCGACAGGGGGTATTACAATGAGCAGTTCTTC.

This chain uses TRBV11-2 with TRBJ2-7; D is undetermined. V gave up 5 bases and J gave up 3 bases, with 11 bases separating them. The CDR3 contains 13 residues. Germline CDR1 SGHAT, CDR2 FQNNGV. CDR3 protein: CASSDRGHYEQYF. The DNA of the CDR3 is TGTGCCAGCAGCGATAGAGGTCACTACGAGCAGTACTTC.

The chain couples TRBV2 to TRBJ2-2, with 7 bases lining up with TRBD2. Per germline, CDR1 SNHLY and CDR2 FYNNEI. The CDR3 length is 15 residues. V was pared by 5 bases and J by 0 bases, with 3 bases of the junction left unmatched. The CDR3 sequence: CASSPLAANTGELFF. The CDR3 bases are TGTGCCAGCAGTCCCCTAGCGGCGAACACCGGGGAGCTGTTTTTT.

This clone was seen once. The CDR3 here is CASSLGRTDTQYF. The CDR3 DNA reads as TGTGCCAGCAGCCTCGGCCGCACAGATACGCAGTATTTT. The gene calls are TRBV14 and TRBJ2-3; D is unclear. The V and J ends lost 4 bases and 1 base respectively, with 6 bases between them. CDR1 SGHDN and CDR2 FVKESK come from the germline V gene. CDR3 length: 13 amino acids.

J is TRBJ2-1 and V is TRBV2; 7 bases align to TRBD2. CDR1 is SNHLY, CDR2 FYNNEI, per germline. This CDR3 has 14 amino acids. V trimming: 10 bases; J trimming: 6 bases; junction bases outside the gene matches: 12. The CDR3 protein is CATNSGREGNEQFF. The CDR3 nucleotides are TGTGCCACCAACTCAGGGAGGGAGGGCAATGAGCAGTTCTTC. Looking up the rest from reference TRBV2 and TRBJ2-1 gives the full variable domain: EPEVTQTPSHQVTQMGQEVILRCVPISNHLYFYWYRQILGQKVEFLVSFYNNEISEKSEIFDDQFSVERPDGSNFTLKIRSTKLEDSAMYFCATNSGREGNEQFFGPGTRLTVL.

The V call is TRBV19, the J call TRBJ2-5; 15 positions match TRBD2. With 4 bases clipped from V and 2 bases from J, the junction kept 8 bases outside the gene matches. The CDR3 length is 18 residues. The germline CDR1 and CDR2 sequences are LNHDA and SQIVND (reference sequence). CDR3 residues: CASSRTSGRARGQETQYF. In nucleotides, the CDR3 is TGTGCCAGTAGTAGGACTAGCGGGAGGGCCCGTGGTCAAGAGACCCAGTACTTC.

This chain links TRBV9 with TRBJ1-3; D is undetermined. This CDR3 comprises 17 residues. CDR1 is SGDLS, CDR2 YYNGEE, per germline. V gave up 4 bases and J gave up 0 bases, with 17 bases separating them. CDR3 in amino acids: CASSLSGSDASGNTIYF. The CDR3, as DNA: TGTGCCAGCAGCCTTTCAGGTTCTGATGCCTCTGGAAACACCATATATTTT.

The chain carries TRBV5-1 and TRBJ2-2, with TRBD2 identical over 7 bases. The CDR3 runs 17 residues. J lost 0 bases, V lost 4 bases, and 9 bases had no gene match. Germline loops: CDR1 SGHRS, CDR2 YFSETQ. In nucleotides, the CDR3 is TGCGCCAGCAGCCCAGAGACGGGGGGATCGAACACCGGGGAGCTGTTTTTT. Its protein is CASSPETGGSNTGELFF.

This clone was recorded once. The chain recombines TRBV6-6 with TRBJ2-7, with D perhaps matching TRBD1 (6 bases). This CDR3 contains 14 residues. Germline V gives CDR1 MNHNY, CDR2 SVGAGI (reference sequence). Between the trimmed V and J ends, which lost 2 bases and 6 bases, there was a span of 14 bases. The CDR3 spells CASSYTDRSGEQYV. The CDR3 DNA is TGTGCCAGCAGTTACACGGACAGATCTGGCGAGCAGTACGTC.

The rearrangement uses TRBV11-3 and TRBJ2-3; 7 positions agree with TRBD1. CDR3 length: 16 amino acids. J was trimmed by 4 bases and V by 1 base; bases with no gene match: 8. Germline CDR1 reads SGHNT; CDR2 reads YENEEA. The CDR3 DNA reads TGTGCCAGCAGCTTAGGCCTCGACAGGGCCTCAGATACGCAGTATTTT. The encoded protein is CASSLGLDRASDTQYF.